This T cell receptor (beta chain) was captured by sequencing in a study of early T cells in non-severe SARS-CoV-2 infection. TCRdb re-called the 5' RACE reads through MiXCR, storing one row per CDR3 protein. This table has some 61,000 distinct CDR3 sequences, 8.5% to 12% appearing once. Sequenced material: whole blood. The clonotype comes from an adult who was a healthcare worker with PCR-confirmed SARS-CoV-2 infection or an uninfected control (not recorded which).

CDR3 in amino acids: CASSLVGGADQPQHF. The DNA of the CDR3 is TGCGCCAGCAGCTTGGTTGGGGGCGCGGATCAGCCCCAGCATTTT. This chain uses TRBV5-1 with TRBJ1-5, with a tentative D call TRBD1 (6 bases). This CDR3 contains 15 residues. V was cut by 0 bases and J by 5 bases, with 12 bases left in between. Germline-derived CDR1 and CDR2 are SGHRS and YFSETQ.